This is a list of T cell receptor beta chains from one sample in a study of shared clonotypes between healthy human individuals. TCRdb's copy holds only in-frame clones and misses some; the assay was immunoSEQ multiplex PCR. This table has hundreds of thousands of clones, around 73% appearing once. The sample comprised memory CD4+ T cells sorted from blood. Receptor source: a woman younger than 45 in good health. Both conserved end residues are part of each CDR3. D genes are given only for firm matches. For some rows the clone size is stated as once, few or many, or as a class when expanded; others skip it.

CASRPTGTGELFF | TGTGCCAGCAGACCCACAGGGACCGGGGAGCTGTTTTTT | TRBJ2-2 | - | - | TRBV6-1
CAWREGWVTEAFF | TGTGCCTGGAGAGAGGGATGGGTCACTGAAGCTTTCTTT | TRBJ1-1 | - | once | TRBV30
CSAIPKNEQFF | TGCAGTGCTATCCCAAAAAATGAGCAGTTCTTC | TRBJ2-1 | - | - | TRBV20-1
CASSPDSQETQYF | TGTGCCAGCAGTCCCGACAGCCAAGAGACCCAGTACTTC | TRBJ2-5 | - | - | TRBV7-7
CASSLVGTLAYEQYF | TGCGCCAGCAGCTTGGTGGGGACACTAGCCTACGAGCAGTACTTC | TRBJ2-7 | - | - | TRBV5-1
CASSLYGTLSYNEQFF | TGTGCCAGCAGCTTATATGGGACCCTCTCCTACAATGAGCAGTTCTTC | TRBJ2-1 | - | - | TRBV7-2
CASSKNRVSYEQYF | TGTGCCAGCAGTAAGAACAGGGTTTCCTACGAGCAGTACTTC | TRBJ2-7 | - | - | TRBV6-5
CASSSKAIGPGETQYF | TGTGCCAGCAGCTCCAAAGCGATAGGCCCGGGAGAGACCCAGTACTTC | TRBJ2-5 | - | - | TRBV7-3
CASSGPTDSNQPQHF | TGTGCCAGCAGCGGCCCGACCGATAGCAATCAGCCCCAGCATTTT | TRBJ1-5 | - | - | TRBV6-5
CASSPYNYGYTF | TGTGCCAGTAGTCCCTACAACTATGGCTACACCTTC | TRBJ1-2 | - | - | TRBV19
CASSPGLEPSPKTQYF | TGTGCCAGCAGCCCCGGACTAGAGCCTTCCCCAAAGACCCAGTACTTC | TRBJ2-5 | TRBD2 | - | TRBV14
CASRDRIQYGYTF | TGTGCCAGCAGAGATAGAATACAGTATGGCTACACCTTC | TRBJ1-2 | - | few | TRBV5-6
CASKVGLAGGYTGELFF | TGTGCCAGCAAAGTAGGACTAGCGGGAGGGTATACCGGGGAGCTGTTTTTT | TRBJ2-2 | TRBD2 | - | TRBV28
CASSFRDPGEKLFF | TGCGCCAGCAGCTTCAGGGATCCGGGTGAAAAACTGTTTTTT | TRBJ1-4 | - | few | TRBV5-1
CATRTESTDTQYF | TGTGCCACCCGGACAGAGAGCACAGATACGCAGTATTTT | TRBJ2-3 | - | - | TRBV6-1
CAWSVTGTPQHF | TGTGCCTGGAGTGTCACAGGGACGCCCCAGCATTTT | TRBJ1-5 | - | many | TRBV30
CATSSPGQGAVDEQFF | TGTGCCACCAGCAGTCCGGGACAGGGGGCTGTAGATGAGCAGTTCTTC | TRBJ2-1 | TRBD1 | - | TRBV15
CASSFGGAEQYF | TGCGCCAGCAGCTTCGGGGGGGCCGAGCAGTACTTC | TRBJ2-7 | TRBD2 | - | TRBV5-1
CASTLESGDTEAFF | TGTGCCAGCACCCTTGAGTCGGGGGACACTGAAGCTTTCTTT | TRBJ1-1 | - | once | TRBV2
CASSRQFADTQYF | TGTGCCAGCAGTCGCCAATTTGCAGATACGCAGTATTTT | TRBJ2-3 | - | - | TRBV11-1
CASSLDQGYYYGYTF | TGCGCCAGCAGCTTGGACCAGGGTTACTACTATGGCTACACCTTC | TRBJ1-2 | - | - | TRBV5-1
CASSLDRDATNEKLFF | TGTGCCAGCAGCTTAGACCGAGATGCAACTAATGAAAAACTGTTTTTT | TRBJ1-4 | - | - | TRBV11-2
CASREVGRGTSGGYTF | TGTGCCAGCAGGGAGGTTGGACGGGGGACCTCGGGTGGCTACACCTTC | TRBJ1-2 | - | few | TRBV5-4
CASSYGEGNYNEQYF | TGTGCCAGCAGTTACGGGGAGGGTAACTACAACGAGCAGTACTTC | TRBJ2-7 | TRBD2 | - | TRBV6-6
CASSSGAQETQYF | TGTGCCAGCAGCTCGGGGGCACAAGAGACCCAGTACTTC | TRBJ2-5 | - | - | TRBV25-1
CATHYYSNQPQHF | TGTGCCACCCATTACTATAGCAATCAGCCCCAGCATTTT | TRBJ1-5 | - | - | TRBV6-1
CASSPIARNTEAFF | TGTGCCAGCTCACCAATTGCCAGGAACACTGAAGCTTTCTTT | TRBJ1-1 | - | - | TRBV18
CASCSYNEQFF | TGTGCCAGTTGTTCCTACAATGAGCAGTTCTTC | TRBJ2-1 | - | - | TRBV28
CSVEFTAETQYF | TGCAGCGTTGAATTCACCGCCGAGACCCAGTACTTC | TRBJ2-5 | - | - | TRBV29-1
CASTSRTGASDTQYF | TGTGCCAGCACCTCCCGGACAGGGGCATCGGATACGCAGTATTTT | TRBJ2-3 | TRBD1 | - | TRBV28
CASSDGTDTYEQYF | TGTGCCAGCAGTGACGGGACAGACACCTACGAGCAGTACTTC | TRBJ2-7 | TRBD1 | - | TRBV25-1
CASSFSGTSGVYNEQFF | TGTGCCAGCAGTTTTTCTGGGACTAGCGGAGTCTACAATGAGCAGTTCTTC | TRBJ2-1 | TRBD2 | - | TRBV27
CASSPTGASLYEQYF | TGTGCCAGCAGCCCGACAGGGGCCTCCCTTTACGAGCAGTACTTC | TRBJ2-7 | TRBD1 | - | TRBV7-9
CASSPYGELFF | TGTGCCAGCAGCCCATACGGGGAGCTGTTTTTT | TRBJ2-2 | - | few | TRBV7-8
CASSLGDSQTYNEQFF | TGTGCCAGCAGCTTAGGGGACTCGCAGACGTACAATGAGCAGTTCTTC | TRBJ2-1 | - | - | TRBV7-9
CATSRDLGGAGPETQYF | TGTGCCACCAGCAGAGATCTGGGCGGGGCAGGCCCAGAGACCCAGTACTTC | TRBJ2-5 | - | - | TRBV15
CASSQAKGGTDTQYF | TGTGCCAGCAGCCAAGCTAAGGGGGGCACAGATACGCAGTATTTT | TRBJ2-3 | - | - | TRBV4-2
CASSSPSGQQYF | TGTGCCAGCAGTTCCCCAAGCGGGCAGCAGTACTTC | TRBJ2-7 | - | - | TRBV6-5
CAINNDRGFQPQHF | TGTGCCATCAATAATGACAGGGGGTTTCAGCCCCAGCATTTT | TRBJ1-5 | TRBD1 | few | TRBV10-3
CASSSTGDGYTF | TGCGCCAGCAGCTCGACAGGGGATGGCTACACCTTC | TRBJ1-2 | TRBD1 | - | TRBV5-1
CASSAPPAWEQYF | TGTGCCAGCAGCGCGCCTCCGGCTTGGGAGCAGTACTTC | TRBJ2-7 | - | few | TRBV27
CASTLPGNEKLFF | TGTGCCAGCACTCTTCCAGGGAATGAAAAACTGTTTTTT | TRBJ1-4 | - | many | TRBV28
CASSVVVETQYF | TGTGCCAGCAGTGTAGTGGTCGAGACCCAGTACTTC | TRBJ2-5 | - | few | TRBV2
CASSSREAYEQYF | TGTGCCAGCAGTTCCAGGGAGGCCTACGAGCAGTACTTC | TRBJ2-7 | - | - | TRBV28
CASSHRARPLEQYF | TGTGCCAGCAGCCATCGTGCGAGACCTCTCGAGCAGTACTTC | TRBJ2-7 | - | - | TRBV5-4
CASKVRRNTGELFF | TGTGCCAGCAAGGTACGGAGAAACACCGGGGAGCTGTTTTTT | TRBJ2-2 | - | many | TRBV6-5
CASSFGQGLNQPQHF | TGTGCCAGCAGCTTTGGACAGGGATTAAATCAGCCCCAGCATTTT | TRBJ1-5 | TRBD1 | - | TRBV7-2
CASRPGTAFNYGYTF | TGCGCCAGCAGGCCCGGGACAGCCTTTAACTATGGCTACACCTTC | TRBJ1-2 | TRBD1 | - | TRBV10-2
CASRGVFGSTEAFF | TGTGCCAGTAGAGGGGTTTTCGGTAGCACTGAAGCTTTCTTT | TRBJ1-1 | - | - | TRBV27
CASSLRTGEGYTF | TGTGCCAGCAGTCTCAGGACAGGGGAGGGCTACACCTTC | TRBJ1-2 | TRBD1 | - | TRBV6-6
CASSQSGTTNEKLFF | TGCGCCAGCAGTCAATCGGGAACAACTAATGAAAAACTGTTTTTT | TRBJ1-4 | - | - | TRBV23-1
CASSAEQGQRAYEQYF | TGCGCCAGCAGCGCCGAACAGGGGCAGCGGGCGTACGAGCAGTACTTC | TRBJ2-7 | - | few | TRBV5-1
CASRRVTDTQYF | TGTGCCAGCAGAAGGGTCACAGATACGCAGTATTTT | TRBJ2-3 | - | - | TRBV6-1
CASSLGGRKETQYF | TGTGCCAGCAGCTTAGGCGGGAGGAAAGAGACCCAGTACTTC | TRBJ2-5 | TRBD2 | once | TRBV7-7
CASSLGGTEKYEQYF | TGTGCCAGCAGCTTGGGGGGGACAGAGAAGTACGAGCAGTACTTC | TRBJ2-7 | TRBD1 | few | TRBV5-4